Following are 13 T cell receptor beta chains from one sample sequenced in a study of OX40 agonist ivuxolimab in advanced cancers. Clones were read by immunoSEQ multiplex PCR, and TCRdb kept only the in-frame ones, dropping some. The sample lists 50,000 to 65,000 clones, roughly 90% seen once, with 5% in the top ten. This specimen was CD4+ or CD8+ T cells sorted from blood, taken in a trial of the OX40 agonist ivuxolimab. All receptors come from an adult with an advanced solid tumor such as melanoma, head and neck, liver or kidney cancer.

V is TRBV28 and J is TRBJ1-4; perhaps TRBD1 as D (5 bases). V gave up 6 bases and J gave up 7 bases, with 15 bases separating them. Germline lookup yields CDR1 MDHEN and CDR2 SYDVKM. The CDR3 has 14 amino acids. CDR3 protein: CASSPGPGGEKLFF. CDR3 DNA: TGTGCCAGCAGCCCGGGACCCGGGGGTGAAAAACTGTTTTTT.

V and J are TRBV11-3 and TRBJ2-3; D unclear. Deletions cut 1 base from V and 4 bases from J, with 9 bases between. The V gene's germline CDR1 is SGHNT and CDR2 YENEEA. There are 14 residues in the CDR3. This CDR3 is CASSLVSGADTQYF. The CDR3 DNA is TGTGCCAGCAGCTTAGTTTCTGGGGCAGATACGCAGTATTTT. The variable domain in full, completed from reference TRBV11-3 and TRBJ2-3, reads EAGVVQSPRYKIIEKKQPVAFWCNPISGHNTLYWYLQNLGQGPELLIRYENEEAVDDSQLPKDRFSAERLKGVDSTLKIQPAELGDSAVYLCASSLVSGADTQYFGPGTRLTVL.

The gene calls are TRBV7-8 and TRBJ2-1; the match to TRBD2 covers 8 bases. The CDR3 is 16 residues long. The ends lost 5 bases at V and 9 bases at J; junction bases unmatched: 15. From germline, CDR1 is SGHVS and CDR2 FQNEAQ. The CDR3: CASSTSSSGSIIEQFF. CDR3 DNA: TGTGCCAGCAGCACGTCGTCGAGCGGGAGTATTATTGAGCAGTTCTTC.

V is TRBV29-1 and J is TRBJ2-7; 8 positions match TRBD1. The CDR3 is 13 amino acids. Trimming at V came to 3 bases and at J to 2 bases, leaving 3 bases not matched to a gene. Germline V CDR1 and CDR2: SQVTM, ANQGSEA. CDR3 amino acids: CSVDRQGTYEQYF. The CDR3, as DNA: TGCAGCGTTGACCGACAGGGGACCTACGAGCAGTACTTC.

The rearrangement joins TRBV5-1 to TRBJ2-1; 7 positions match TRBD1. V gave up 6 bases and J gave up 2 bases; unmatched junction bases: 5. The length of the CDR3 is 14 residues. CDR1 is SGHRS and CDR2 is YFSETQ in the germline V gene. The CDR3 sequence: CASTQGVPYNEQFF. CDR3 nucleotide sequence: TGCGCCAGCACCCAGGGGGTCCCCTACAATGAGCAGTTCTTC. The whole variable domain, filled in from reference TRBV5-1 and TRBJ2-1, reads KAGVTQTPRYLIKTRGQQVTLSCSPISGHRSVSWYQQTPGQGLQFLFEYFSETQRNKGNFPGRFSGRQFSNSRSEMNVSTLELGDSALYLCASTQGVPYNEQFFGPGTRLTVL.

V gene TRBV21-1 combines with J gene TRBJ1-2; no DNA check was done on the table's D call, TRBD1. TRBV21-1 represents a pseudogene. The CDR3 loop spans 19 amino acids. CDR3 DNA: TGTGCCAGCAGCCGCCCAATCGAGACGACAGGGCGATCGAACTATGGCTACACCTTC. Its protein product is CASSRPIETTGRSNYGYTF.

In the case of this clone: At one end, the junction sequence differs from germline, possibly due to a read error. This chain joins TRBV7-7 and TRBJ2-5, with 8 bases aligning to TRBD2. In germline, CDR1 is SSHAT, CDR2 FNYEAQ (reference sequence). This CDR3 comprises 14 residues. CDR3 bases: TGTGCTAGCAGCTTAGGCGGGGGGCAAGAGACCCAGTACTTC. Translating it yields CASSLGGGQETQYF.

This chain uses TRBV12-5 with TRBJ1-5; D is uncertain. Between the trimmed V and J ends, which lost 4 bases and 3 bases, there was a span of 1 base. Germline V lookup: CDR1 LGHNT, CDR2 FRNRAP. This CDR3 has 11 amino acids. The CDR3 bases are TGTGCTAGTGGTTCCAATCAGCCCCAGCATTTT. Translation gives CASGSNQPQHF.

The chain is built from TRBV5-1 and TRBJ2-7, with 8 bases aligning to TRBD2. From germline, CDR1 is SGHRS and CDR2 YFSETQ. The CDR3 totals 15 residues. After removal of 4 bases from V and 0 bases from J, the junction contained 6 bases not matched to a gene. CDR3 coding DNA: TGCGCCAGCAGCACCTCGGGGGGGAGCTCCTACGAGCAGTACTTC. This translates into CASSTSGGSSYEQYF.

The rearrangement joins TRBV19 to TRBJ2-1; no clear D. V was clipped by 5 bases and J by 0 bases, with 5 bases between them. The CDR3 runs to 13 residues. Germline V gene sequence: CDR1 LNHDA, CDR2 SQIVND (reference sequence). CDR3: CASSHPSYNEQFF. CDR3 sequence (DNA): TGTGCCAGTAGTCACCCCTCCTACAATGAGCAGTTCTTC. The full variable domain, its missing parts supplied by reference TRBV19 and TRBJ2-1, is DGGITQSPKYLFRKEGQNVTLSCEQNLNHDAMYWYRQDPGQGLRLIYYSQIVNDFQKGDIAEGYSVSREKKESFPLTVTSAQKNPTAFYLCASSHPSYNEQFFGPGTRLTVL.

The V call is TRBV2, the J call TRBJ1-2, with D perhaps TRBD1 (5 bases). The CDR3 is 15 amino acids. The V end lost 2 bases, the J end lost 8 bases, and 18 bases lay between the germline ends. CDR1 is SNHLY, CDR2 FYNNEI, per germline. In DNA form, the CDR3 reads TGTGCCAGCAGTGAACTTCGAGGGACTGCGCTGGGCTACACCTTC. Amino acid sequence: CASSELRGTALGYTF.

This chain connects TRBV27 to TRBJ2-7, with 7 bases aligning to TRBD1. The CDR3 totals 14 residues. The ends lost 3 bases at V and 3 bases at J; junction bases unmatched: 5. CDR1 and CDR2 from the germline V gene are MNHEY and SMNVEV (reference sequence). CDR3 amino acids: CASSFLGQNYEQYF. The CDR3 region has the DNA TGTGCCAGCAGTTTTCTGGGACAGAACTACGAGCAGTACTTC.

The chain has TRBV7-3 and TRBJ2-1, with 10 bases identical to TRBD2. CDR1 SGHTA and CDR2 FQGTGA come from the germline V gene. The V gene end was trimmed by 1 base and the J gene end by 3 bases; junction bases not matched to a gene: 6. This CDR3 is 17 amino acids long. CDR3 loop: CASSLIGTSGDYNEQFF. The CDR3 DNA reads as TGTGCCAGCAGCTTAATAGGCACTAGCGGGGACTACAATGAGCAGTTCTTC.